These T cell receptor beta chains were read from a single sample in a study of brain T cells in children with intractable seizures. Measured with immunoSEQ multiplex PCR; TCRdb has only the in-frame clones, and not every one. The profile covers 70,000 to 85,000 clones, with under 95% appearing a single time and around 22% taken by the ten largest. The starting material was peripheral blood, obtained at surgery. Receptor source: a girl under 10 years old with Rasmussen encephalitis and intractable seizures. The CDR3 runs from the conserved cysteine through the conserved F or W. A D gene is named only where the DNA matches it firmly. Size is stated for part of the rows, as once, few or many counts, or as a class when the clone is expanded.

D | J | V | size | DNA | CDR3
TRBD1 | TRBJ2-7 | TRBV12-3/TRBV12-4 | - | TGTGCCAGCAGTCCCCGGGACAGGGACGAGCAGTACTTC | CASSPRDRDEQYF
- | TRBJ1-4 | TRBV15 | - | TGTGCCACCAGAGGGGTTAGGGAAAAACTGTTTTTT | CATRGVREKLFF
- | TRBJ1-4 | TRBV19 | once | TGTGCCAGTAGTCGGGGCAGGGCCAAACTGTTTTTT | CASSRGRAKLFF
- | TRBJ2-7 | TRBV28 | - | TGTGCCAGCAGTTTAGCAATTGTGGGTAGTAGTGCCTACGAGCAGTACTTC | CASSLAIVGSSAYEQYF
- | TRBJ2-3 | TRBV28 | - | TGTGCCAGCAGTAGGAAGGGGACACAAGATACGCAGTATTTT | CASSRKGTQDTQYF
- | TRBJ2-1 | TRBV5-1 | - | TGCGCCAGCAGCTACGGGTCCTACAATGAGCAGTTCTTC | CASSYGSYNEQFF
- | TRBJ1-2 | TRBV27 | - | TGTGCCAGCAGTTCCAGGACTGGGCCCCACTATGGCTACACCTTC | CASSSRTGPHYGYTF
- | TRBJ1-1 | TRBV11-3 | - | TGTGCCAGCAGCTTAGGGATCACTGAAGCTTTCTTT | CASSLGITEAFF
TRBD1 | TRBJ1-4 | TRBV30 | - | TGTGCCTGGAGGTCCGGGGACAGGGGAACGGCAACTAATGAAAAACTGTTTTTT | CAWRSGDRGTATNEKLFF
- | TRBJ1-5 | TRBV27 | - | TGTGCCAGCAGTAGCTACAGCAATCAGCCCCAGCATTTT | CASSSYSNQPQHF
TRBD1 | TRBJ1-1 | TRBV6-5 | - | TGTGCCAGCAGGGGGGACAGGGTGAACACTGAAGCTTTCTTT | CASRGDRVNTEAFF
- | TRBJ2-3 | TRBV5-1 | once | TGCGCCAGCAGCTTGGACAGCCACACAGATACGCAGTATTTT | CASSLDSHTDTQYF
- | TRBJ1-2 | TRBV5-5 | - | TGTGCCAGCAGCTTGGATGCAGGGACTAACTATGGCTACACCTTC | CASSLDAGTNYGYTF
- | TRBJ1-1 | TRBV24-1 | - | TGTGCCACGGGGGATATGAACACTGAAGCTTTCTTT | CATGDMNTEAFF
- | TRBJ2-7 | TRBV6-5 | - | TGTGCCAGCAGCCAAGACAGGACACTCTCCTACGAGCAGTACTTC | CASSQDRTLSYEQYF
- | TRBJ1-3 | TRBV2 | - | TGTGCCAGCAGTACAGGGCTAGGTGGAAACACCATATATTTT | CASSTGLGGNTIYF
TRBD2 | TRBJ2-1 | TRBV6-5 | once | TGTGCCAGCAGTCGCGGGACTAGCGGTAAGAATGAGCAGTTCTTC | CASSRGTSGKNEQFF
- | TRBJ1-3 | TRBV19 | - | TGTGCCAGTAGTAGCGGGGCATCTGGCAACACCATATATTTT | CASSSGASGNTIYF
- | TRBJ1-4 | TRBV2 | - | TGTGCCAGCCGCGGTCCGTCCGATGAAAAACTGTTTTTT | CASRGPSDEKLFF
- | TRBJ1-2 | TRBV18 | medium-sized | TGTGCCAGCTCGCCTGATTGGGGGCCACGCGGCTACACCTTC | CASSPDWGPRGYTF
- | TRBJ1-1 | TRBV6-5 | - | TGTGCCAGCAGTTACGGGGGAACTGAAGCTTTCTTT | CASSYGGTEAFF
- | TRBJ2-1 | TRBV30 | - | TGTGCCTGGATAGCACTTGGAGGGGGGGTTTCGTACAATGAGCAGTTCTTC | CAWIALGGGVSYNEQFF
TRBD1 | TRBJ1-5 | TRBV6-1 | - | TGTGCCAGCAGTGAAGCAACAGGGGCTCAGCCCCAGCATTTT | CASSEATGAQPQHF
- | TRBJ1-5 | TRBV6-1 | - | TGTGCCAGCAGTGAGACGGTGAATCAGCCCCAGCATTTT | CASSETVNQPQHF
- | TRBJ1-4 | TRBV19 | - | TGTGCCAGCACTAGAGCGGGGGCTGCAACTAATGAAAAACTGTTTTTT | CASTRAGAATNEKLFF
- | TRBJ2-3 | TRBV6-5 | - | TGTGCCAGCAACAGGGTATCAGATACGCAGTATTTT | CASNRVSDTQYF